A selection of T cell receptor beta chains follows, all from one sample in a study of control samples from healthy donors and cancer patients. Assay: immunoSEQ multiplex PCR; the TCRdb copy retains only in-frame clones and omits some. The sample has about 72,000 clones, around 94% seen once. The source material was blood. The receptor source for this set is an older woman in good health. CDR3s include the opening cysteine and the closing phenylalanine or tryptophan. D genes are given only for firm matches. Clone size is shown for a subset of rows, as once, few, many or a class of expanded clone.

>NA|TRBV18|NA|TRBJ2-5
CASSPSSSGAVTTQYF
TGTGCCAGCTCACCATCCAGTTCAGGGGCGGTAACTACCCAGTACTTC
>NA|TRBV3-1/TRBV3-2|NA|TRBJ2-2
CASSQASITGELFF
TGTGCCAGCAGCCAAGCCTCCATCACCGGGGAGCTGTTTTTT
>NA|TRBV7-2|NA|TRBJ1-1
CASSTALNTEAFF
TGTGCCAGCAGCACCGCTTTGAACACTGAAGCTTTCTTT
>NA|TRBV3-1/TRBV3-2|NA|TRBJ2-5
CASSQPGTSLQETQYF
TGTGCCAGCAGCCAACCCGGGACATCGCTGCAAGAGACCCAGTACTTC
>NA|TRBV4-2|NA|TRBJ1-3
CASSQDQVSLGNTIYF
TGTGCCAGCAGCCAAGATCAGGTCTCTCTTGGAAACACCATATATTTT
>NA|TRBV25-1|TRBD1|TRBJ2-6
CASSESGTAISGANVLTF
TGTGCCAGCAGTGAATCCGGGACAGCAATCTCTGGGGCCAACGTCCTGACTTTC
>once|TRBV2|NA|TRBJ1-6
CASSENAVGSPLHF
TGTGCCAGCAGTGAAAACGCCGTAGGGTCACCCCTCCACTTT
>once|TRBV5-1|TRBD1|TRBJ2-1
CASSSGQGPYNEQFF
TGCGCCAGCAGCTCGGGACAGGGGCCCTACAATGAGCAGTTCTTC
>NA|TRBV5-1|TRBD1|TRBJ1-2
CASSRTGRRDGYTF
TGCGCCAGCAGCAGGACAGGGAGACGGGATGGCTACACCTTC
>NA|TRBV28|TRBD1|TRBJ1-5
CASSPTGVIGNQPQHF
TGTGCCAGCAGTCCGACAGGGGTAATAGGCAATCAGCCCCAGCATTTT
>NA|TRBV12-3/TRBV12-4|NA|TRBJ1-1
CASSLEGTEAFF
TGTGCCAGCAGTTTAGAGGGAACTGAAGCTTTCTTT
>NA|TRBV3-1/TRBV3-2|NA|TRBJ1-5
CASSQDGQQPQHF
TGTGCCAGCAGCCAAGATGGGCAACAGCCCCAGCATTTT
>NA|TRBV7-2|NA|TRBJ2-7
CASRRGSANSYEQYF
TGTGCCAGCAGAAGGGGTAGCGCAAACTCCTACGAGCAGTACTTC
>NA|TRBV6-2/TRBV6-3|TRBD2|TRBJ2-1
CASSYGAGLTNEQFF
TGTGCCAGCAGTTACGGAGCGGGACTTACGAATGAGCAGTTCTTC
>NA|TRBV24-1|TRBD2|TRBJ2-5
CATSDFLAGETQYF
TGTGCCACCAGTGATTTTCTAGCGGGAGAGACCCAGTACTTC
>NA|TRBV30|NA|TRBJ1-2
CAWSSPARYGYTF
TGTGCCTGGAGCTCCCCGGCCCGCTATGGCTACACCTTC
>NA|TRBV19|NA|TRBJ1-1
CASSIGRRLSSTEAFF
TGTGCCAGTAGTATTGGGAGGCGCCTCTCGAGCACTGAAGCTTTCTTT
>NA|TRBV5-1|TRBD1|TRBJ2-2
CASSSYRGGGELFF
TGCGCCAGCAGCTCTTACAGGGGTGGCGGGGAGCTGTTTTTT
>NA|TRBV29-1|NA|TRBJ1-1
CSVGRDLNTEAFF
TGCAGCGTTGGCAGGGACCTGAACACTGAAGCTTTCTTT
>NA|TRBV7-9|NA|TRBJ2-7
CASSLVFRPYEQYF
TGTGCCAGCAGCTTAGTGTTCCGACCCTACGAGCAGTACTTC
>once|TRBV9|TRBD1|TRBJ2-7
CASSVRDSYYEQYF
TGTGCCAGCAGCGTCCGGGACAGCTACTACGAGCAGTACTTC
>NA|TRBV4-1|NA|TRBJ1-2
CASSQLLDRAKNYGYTF
TGCGCCAGCAGCCAACTACTGGACAGAGCAAAAAACTATGGCTACACCTTC
>NA|TRBV9|TRBD2|TRBJ2-1
CASSAKTSGSIDNEQFF
TGTGCCAGCAGCGCCAAGACTAGCGGGAGTATCGACAATGAGCAGTTCTTC
>NA|TRBV7-9|NA|TRBJ2-5
CASSPIAGHQETQYF
TGTGCCAGCAGCCCCATCGCCGGCCACCAAGAGACCCAGTACTTC
>NA|TRBV11-2|NA|TRBJ2-3
CASSLVRTSTDTQYF
TGTGCCAGCAGCTTAGTCAGGACAAGCACAGATACGCAGTATTTT
>NA|TRBV4-3|NA|TRBJ2-7
CASSQAQGASPYEQYF
TGCGCCAGCAGCCAAGCCCAAGGGGCTAGTCCCTACGAGCAGTACTTC
>NA|TRBV19|TRBD2|TRBJ2-7
CASTVGSGTDEQYF
TGTGCCAGTACGGTCGGTAGCGGGACCGACGAGCAGTACTTC
>NA|TRBV7-9|TRBD1|TRBJ2-6
CASSRGTGSSGANVLTF
TGTGCCAGCAGCCGTGGGACAGGCAGCTCTGGGGCCAACGTCCTGACTTTC
>once|TRBV6-5|NA|TRBJ1-1
CASSYGFTDTEAFF
TGTGCCAGCAGTTACGGGTTCACGGACACTGAAGCTTTCTTT
>NA|TRBV9|NA|TRBJ1-2
CASSDLGTPTNYGYTF
TGTGCCAGCAGCGACCTCGGGACACCCACTAACTATGGCTACACCTTC
>NA|TRBV6-6|NA|TRBJ2-6
CASRRQVPSSGANVLTF
TGTGCCAGCAGACGACAGGTGCCTAGCTCTGGGGCCAACGTCCTGACTTTC
>NA|TRBV5-1|NA|TRBJ1-1
CASSPGGQATEAFF
TGCGCCAGCAGCCCTGGTGGGCAGGCCACTGAAGCTTTCTTT
>NA|TRBV19|NA|TRBJ2-1
CAVTSKSSYNEQFF
TGTGCCGTGACTTCTAAGAGCTCCTACAATGAGCAGTTCTTC
>NA|TRBV30|NA|TRBJ1-3
CAWSLFGGESSGNTIYF
TGTGCCTGGAGTCTCTTCGGGGGGGAGAGCTCTGGAAACACCATATATTTT
>NA|TRBV6-2/TRBV6-3|NA|TRBJ1-5
CASSYGRLNQPQHF
TGTGCCAGCAGTTACGGCAGGCTCAATCAGCCCCAGCATTTT
>NA|TRBV12-3/TRBV12-4|NA|TRBJ1-5
CASSLGQPQHF
TGTGCCAGCAGTTTAGGACAGCCCCAGCATTTT